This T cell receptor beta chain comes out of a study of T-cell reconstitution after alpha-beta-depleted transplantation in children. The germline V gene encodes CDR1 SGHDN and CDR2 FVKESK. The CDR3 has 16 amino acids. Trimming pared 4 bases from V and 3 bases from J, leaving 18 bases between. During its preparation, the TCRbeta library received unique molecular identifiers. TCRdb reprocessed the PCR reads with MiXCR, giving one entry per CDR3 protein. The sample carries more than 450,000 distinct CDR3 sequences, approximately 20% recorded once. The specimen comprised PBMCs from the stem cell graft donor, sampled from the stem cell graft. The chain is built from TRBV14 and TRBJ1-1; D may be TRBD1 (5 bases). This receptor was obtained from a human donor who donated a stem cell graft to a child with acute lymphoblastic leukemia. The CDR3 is CASSLGIRWGDTEAFF. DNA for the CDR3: TGTGCCAGCAGCCTCGGGATCCGCTGGGGGGACACTGAAGCTTTCTTT. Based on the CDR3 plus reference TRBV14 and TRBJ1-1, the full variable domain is EAGVTQFPSHSVIEKGQTVTLRCDPISGHDNLYWYRRVMGKEIKFLLHFVKESKQDESGMPNNRFLAERTGGTYSTLKVQPAELEDSGVYFCASSLGIRWGDTEAFFGQGTRLTVV.